This T cell receptor beta chain was documented in a study of blood T cells in healthy people across ages. Study-level points and caveats: A roughly linear fall in TCR beta diversity per million T cells was seen with increasing age.

Primers used in a second PCR of about 6 to 11 cycles were a sample-barcoded 5' primer and a J-beta primer mix. Each cDNA molecule received a tag from a template-switch adaptor that had 12 random nucleotides. TCRdb reprocessed the 5' RACE reads via MiXCR and lists one record per CDR3 protein. The sample yields more than 650,000 distinct CDR3 sequences, around 24% seen once. As concerns this clonotype: The antigen is unknown. Because it lacks the conserved phenylalanine or tryptophan at the end, this CDR3 is likely a read error.

These data were also reused for a study on T cells of mothers and their children. Turning to that study: Donation involved three healthy Caucasian mothers and the six children that they had.

The source of this sequence is a boy between 5 and 17 years old in good health. The sample was blood.

CDR3 in amino acids: CAITTTGWMNYGYTI. Here the CDR3 DNA reads TGTGCCATCACCACGACAGGGTGGATGAACTATGGCTACACCATC. V usage is TRBV10-3 and J usage is TRBJ1-2, with TRBD1 identical over 7 bases. The trim removed 7 bases at V and 2 bases at J, leaving 10 bases unmatched. Germline CDR1 is ENHRY and CDR2 is SYGVKD. The CDR3 has 15 residues.